This entry concerns a single T cell receptor (beta chain). The antigen is not known. After autologous stem cell transplantation all patients relapsed, and prior brentuximab vedotin exposure differed between cohorts. In germline, CDR1 is LNHDA, CDR2 SQIVND (reference sequence). This CDR3 spans 13 amino acids. V was cut by 3 bases and J by 4 bases, with 9 bases left in between. This sample is drawn from a study of PD-1 blockade in classical Hodgkin lymphoma. This table comes from immunoSEQ multiplex PCR, and its TCRdb copy is limited to in-frame clones, with some not included. The table records tens of thousands of clones, under 75% of them present only once. Study-wide points: A reduction in baseline TCR diversity was reportedly seen in newly diagnosed patients relative to healthy donors. Newly diagnosed and completely responding patients shared comparable baseline diversity.

Here the sequenced sample was peripheral blood mononuclear cells (PBMCs), taken at baseline. The origin of this receptor is a human donor with classical Hodgkin lymphoma. The chain recombines TRBV19 with TRBJ1-1, with D perhaps TRBD1 (5 bases). The CDR3 sequence is CASSIEGTTEAFF. The CDR3 DNA is TGTGCCAGTAGTATCGAAGGGACCACTGAAGCTTTCTTT. The complete variable domain, with remaining parts taken from reference TRBV19 and TRBJ1-1, reads DGGITQSPKYLFRKEGQNVTLSCEQNLNHDAMYWYRQDPGQGLRLIYYSQIVNDFQKGDIAEGYSVSREKKESFPLTVTSAQKNPTAFYLCASSIEGTTEAFFGQGTRLTVV.